Listed here are 2 T cell receptor beta chains from one sample, sequenced in a study of technical replicates of blood from a handful of donors. The table came from immunoSEQ multiplex PCR; TCRdb's copy has only in-frame clones and leaves some out. The sample contains some 48,000 clones, approximately 90% of which appear only once. The sequencing sample was made of PBMCs. These receptors originate from a human donor in good health. Some clones in this sample may be carry-over from other donors' samples.

The chain joins TRBV5-6 to TRBJ1-2; weak D call: TRBD1 (6 bases). V lost 2 bases and J 2 bases, leaving 13 bases between the germline ends. Germline V lookup: CDR1 SGHDT, CDR2 YYEEEE. There are 15 residues in the CDR3. CDR3 residues: CASSFQNRENYGYTF. The CDR3 nucleotides read TGTGCCAGCAGCTTCCAGAACAGGGAGAACTATGGCTACACCTTC.

This clone was detected once. The CDR3 nucleotides are TGCGCCAGCAGCCAAGCCCGACAGAAGAACACTGAAGCTTTCTTT. This gives the protein CASSQARQKNTEAFF. V is TRBV4-3 and J is TRBJ1-1, with D maybe TRBD1 (5 bases). The germline V gene encodes CDR1 LGHNA and CDR2 YSLEER. The ends were cut back, 1 base at V and 1 base at J, with 10 bases in the middle. The CDR3 has 15 amino acids.